This TCR beta chain was recorded in a study of T cells in tuberculosis. Study in general: T cells were selected with CD1B tetramers loaded with glucose monomycolate. Study observations and caveats: GMM-specific TCRs were nearer to active tuberculosis alpha repertoires, suggesting expansion.

TCRdb's table, derived via immunoSEQ multiplex PCR, lists solely in-frame clones and lacks some. The profile shows 35,000 to 45,000 clones, 90% to 95% of them singletons. This clone has just a few counts. Its antigen remains unidentified. This CDR3 is 13 amino acids long. V was pared by 0 bases and J by 8 bases, with 10 bases between. CDR1 is LNHNV, CDR2 YYDKDF, per germline (reference sequence). The specimen sequenced was PBMCs. The sequence was collected from a donor aged 10 to 29 with latent tuberculosis or without tuberculosis infection. Some clones in this sample may be carry-over from other donors' samples. The chain has TRBV15 and TRBJ1-1; D is unclear. CDR3: CATSREPGREAFF. DNA of the CDR3: TGTGCCACCAGCAGAGAACCCGGGAGGGAAGCTTTCTTT.